These T cell receptor beta chains were read from a single sample in a study of CD8+CD57+ T cells in acquired aplastic anemia. MiXCR, run by TCRdb on the reads, gives a single entry per CDR3 protein. The sample consists of roughly 260,000 distinct CDR3 sequences, approximately 45% of them appearing once. The sample was sorted CD4+, CD8+, or CD8+CD57+ T cells (not recorded which) from PBMCs. The receptor set was obtained from a human donor with aplastic anemia. The CDR3 runs from the conserved cysteine through the conserved F or W. The D gene is left open where the match is weak.

TRBJ2-3	TRBV5-4	NA	17	CASSPWTSRVPTDTQYF
TRBJ1-1	TRBV6-5	NA	14	CASSPGTVTTEAFF
TRBJ2-3	TRBV29-1	NA	13	CSVEVGNTDTQYF
TRBJ1-4	TRBV6-2/TRBV6-3	NA	15	CASSRKGRTNEKLFF
TRBJ1-5	TRBV29-1	TRBD1	16	CSVGTGGTGGNQPQHF
TRBJ2-3	TRBV2	NA	21	CASSEALLPHTDRPSTDTQYF
TRBJ1-2	TRBV12-5	NA	13	CASGLLPQDGYAF
TRBJ2-3	TRBV7-8	NA	13	CASRTGGSDTQYF
TRBJ2-7	TRBV7-9	TRBD1	13	CASSEEDRDEQYF
TRBJ2-7	TRBV9	NA	15	CASSVEGVVSDEQYF
TRBJ1-4	TRBV6-1	TRBD1	16	CASSEAQGQGNEKLFF
TRBJ1-4	TRBV29-1	TRBD1	14	CSVNGTGVNEKLFF
TRBJ2-3	TRBV24-1	NA	14	CATKDGVITDTQYF
TRBJ2-7	TRBV27	NA	14	CASSLTTNSYEQYF
TRBJ2-1	TRBV30	TRBD1	12	CAWATGNPEQFF
TRBJ1-5	TRBV15	TRBD1	16	CATSRGGTGPHQPQHF
TRBJ2-3	TRBV2	NA	17	CASVARERLGSTDTQYF
TRBJ1-5	TRBV19	NA	14	CASSIGQVKGTQHF
TRBJ2-1	TRBV27	NA	14	CASRYGSPRNEQFF
TRBJ1-4	TRBV2	NA	14	CASSRQSLMEKLFF
TRBJ2-7	TRBV30	NA	10	CAWGAYEQYF
TRBJ2-7	TRBV24-1	TRBD2	14	CATSPGLGRREQYF
TRBJ2-5	TRBV4-1	NA	14	CASSQVSFVGPQYF
TRBJ2-7	TRBV11-2	NA	13	CASSLSENYEQYF
TRBJ2-7	TRBV7-2	TRBD2	14	CASSFGGGVYEQYF
TRBJ1-2	TRBV19	TRBD1	14	CASRGDRGPPGYTF
TRBJ2-7	TRBV7-8	NA	15	CASSSDDSPSYEQYF
TRBJ1-1	TRBV7-2	NA	17	CASSIAAGTRRGTEAFF
TRBJ2-5	TRBV10-3	TRBD2	16	CAIRQTSGGAWETQYF
TRBJ1-1	TRBV29-1	NA	14	CSVEDPRGDTEAFF
TRBJ1-2	TRBV10-3	NA	16	CAISEFIRMKLGGYTF
TRBJ2-7	TRBV20-1	NA	13	CSARGTRTCGQYF
TRBJ2-5	TRBV29-1	TRBD1	15	CSVARDRGELETQYF
TRBJ2-5	TRBV7-8	TRBD1	13	CASSPSRGETQYF
TRBJ2-3	TRBV9	NA	15	CASSVQIQVTDTQYF
TRBJ1-2	TRBV24-1	NA	11	CATSDSTVYTF
TRBJ1-2	TRBV7-3	NA	13	CASSLGPTYGYTF
TRBJ1-6	TRBV6-4	TRBD1	16	CASSVGDRGTNSPLHF
TRBJ2-3	TRBV5-5	NA	14	CASSPDRGRDTQYF
TRBJ1-6	TRBV7-9	NA	13	CASSRGDNSPLHF
TRBJ2-3	TRBV2	NA	16	CASSIPRDASTDTQYF
TRBJ2-7	TRBV13	NA	13	CASSGQGPYEQYF
TRBJ2-7	TRBV2	TRBD1	15	CASRETGGPSHEQYF
TRBJ1-4	TRBV20-1	NA	15	CSARDMAGWDEKLFF
TRBJ2-7	TRBV4-1	TRBD2	15	CASSPGTSGAYEQYF
NA	TRBV6-9	NA	17	CASSYSIGRGARYEQYF
TRBJ1-2	TRBV20-1	NA	13	CSASFPGILGYTF